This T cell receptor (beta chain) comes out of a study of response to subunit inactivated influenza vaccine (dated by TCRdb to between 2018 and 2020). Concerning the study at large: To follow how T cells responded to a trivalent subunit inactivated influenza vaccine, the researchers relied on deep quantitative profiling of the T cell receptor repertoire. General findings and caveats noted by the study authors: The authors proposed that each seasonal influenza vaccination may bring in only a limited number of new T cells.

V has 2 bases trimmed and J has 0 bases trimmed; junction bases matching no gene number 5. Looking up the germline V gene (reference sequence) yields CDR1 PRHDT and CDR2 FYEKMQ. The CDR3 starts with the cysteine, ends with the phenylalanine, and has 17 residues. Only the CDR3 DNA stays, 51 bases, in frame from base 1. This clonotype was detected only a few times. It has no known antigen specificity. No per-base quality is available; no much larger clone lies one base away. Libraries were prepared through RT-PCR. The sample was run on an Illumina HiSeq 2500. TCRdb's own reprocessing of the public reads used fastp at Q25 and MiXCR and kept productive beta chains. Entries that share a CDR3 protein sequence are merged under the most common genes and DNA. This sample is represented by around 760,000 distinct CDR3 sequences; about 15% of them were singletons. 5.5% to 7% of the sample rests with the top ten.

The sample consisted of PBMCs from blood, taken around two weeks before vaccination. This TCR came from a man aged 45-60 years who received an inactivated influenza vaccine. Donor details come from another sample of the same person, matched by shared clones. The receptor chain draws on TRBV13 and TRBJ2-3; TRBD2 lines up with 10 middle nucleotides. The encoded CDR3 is CASSLSSGGFSTDTQYF. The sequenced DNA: TGTGCCAGCAGCTTATCTAGCGGGGGTTTCAGCACAGATACGCAGTATTTT.